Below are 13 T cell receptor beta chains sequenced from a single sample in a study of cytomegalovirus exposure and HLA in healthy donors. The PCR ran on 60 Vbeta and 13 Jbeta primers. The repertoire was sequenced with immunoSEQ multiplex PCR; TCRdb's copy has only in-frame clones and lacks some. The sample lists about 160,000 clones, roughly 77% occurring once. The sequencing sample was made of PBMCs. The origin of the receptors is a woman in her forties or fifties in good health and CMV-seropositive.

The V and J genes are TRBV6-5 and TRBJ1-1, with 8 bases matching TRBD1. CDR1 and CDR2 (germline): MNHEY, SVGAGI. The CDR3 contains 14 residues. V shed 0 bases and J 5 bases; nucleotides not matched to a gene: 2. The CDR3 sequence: CASSYSGQGTEAFF. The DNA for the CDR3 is TGTGCCAGCAGTTACTCTGGACAGGGAACTGAAGCTTTCTTT.

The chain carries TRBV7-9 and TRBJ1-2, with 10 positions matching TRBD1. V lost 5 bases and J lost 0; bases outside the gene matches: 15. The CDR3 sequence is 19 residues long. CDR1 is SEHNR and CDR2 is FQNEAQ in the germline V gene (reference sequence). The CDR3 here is CASSHILGQGPTPNYGYTF. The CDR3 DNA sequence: TGTGCCAGCAGCCATATCCTGGGACAGGGGCCGACCCCTAACTATGGCTACACCTTC.

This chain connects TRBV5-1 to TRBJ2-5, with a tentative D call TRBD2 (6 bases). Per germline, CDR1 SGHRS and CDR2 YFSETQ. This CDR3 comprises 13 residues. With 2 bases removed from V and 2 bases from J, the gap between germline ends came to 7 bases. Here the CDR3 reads CASSFSGQETQYF. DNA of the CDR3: TGCGCCAGCAGCTTTAGCGGACAAGAGACCCAGTACTTC.

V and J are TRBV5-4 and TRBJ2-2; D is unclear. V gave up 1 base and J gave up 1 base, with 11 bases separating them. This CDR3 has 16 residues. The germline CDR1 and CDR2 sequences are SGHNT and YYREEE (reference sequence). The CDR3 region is CASSLPYAGNTGELFF. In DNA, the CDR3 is TGTGCCAGCAGCTTGCCTTATGCAGGGAACACCGGGGAGCTGTTTTTT. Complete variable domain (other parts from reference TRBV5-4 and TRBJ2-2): ETGVTQSPTHLIKTRGQQVTLRCSSQSGHNTVSWYQQALGQGPQFIFQYYREEENGRGNFPPRFSGLQFPNYSSELNVNALELDDSALYLCASSLPYAGNTGELFFGEGSRLTVL.

The CDR3 spells CAWSSGGENSPLHF. In DNA form, the CDR3 reads TGTGCCTGGAGTTCGGGGGGTGAAAATTCACCCCTCCACTTT. The chain carries TRBV30 and TRBJ1-6; D is perhaps TRBD1 (5 bases). V lost 2 bases to trimming and J lost 7 bases, with 12 bases between them. The length of the CDR3 is 14 residues. The V gene's germline CDR1 is GTSNPN and CDR2 SVGIG (reference sequence).

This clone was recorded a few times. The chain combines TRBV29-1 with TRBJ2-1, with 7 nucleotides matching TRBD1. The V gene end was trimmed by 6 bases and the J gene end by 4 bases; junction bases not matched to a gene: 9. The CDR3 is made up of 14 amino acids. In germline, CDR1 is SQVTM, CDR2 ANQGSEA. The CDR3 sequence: CSVRDRVEYNEQFF. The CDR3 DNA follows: TGCAGCGTCCGAGACAGGGTAGAATACAATGAGCAGTTCTTC.

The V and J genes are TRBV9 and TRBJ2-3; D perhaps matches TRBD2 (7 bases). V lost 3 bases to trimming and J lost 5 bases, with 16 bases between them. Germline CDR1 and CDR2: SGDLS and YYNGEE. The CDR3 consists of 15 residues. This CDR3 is CASSEGGAGLDTQYF. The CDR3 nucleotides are TGTGCCAGCAGCGAAGGGGGAGCGGGGTTAGATACGCAGTATTTT.

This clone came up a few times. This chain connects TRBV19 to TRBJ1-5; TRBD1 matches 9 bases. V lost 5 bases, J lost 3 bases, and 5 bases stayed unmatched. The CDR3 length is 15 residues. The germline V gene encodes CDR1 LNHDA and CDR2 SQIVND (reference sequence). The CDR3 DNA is TGTGCCAGTAGTTGGGGACAGGGAAACAATCAGCCCCAGCATTTT. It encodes CASSWGQGNNQPQHF.

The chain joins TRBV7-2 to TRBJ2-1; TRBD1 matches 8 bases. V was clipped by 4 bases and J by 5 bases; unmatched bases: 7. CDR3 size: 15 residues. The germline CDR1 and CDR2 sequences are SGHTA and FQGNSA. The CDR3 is CASSSQGAFHNEQFF. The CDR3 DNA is TGTGCCAGCAGCTCGCAGGGGGCGTTCCACAATGAGCAGTTCTTC.

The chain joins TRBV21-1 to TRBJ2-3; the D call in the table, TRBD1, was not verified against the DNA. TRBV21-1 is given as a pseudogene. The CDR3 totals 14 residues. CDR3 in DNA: TGTGCCAGCAGCAAAGACAGGGTGCCAGATACGCAGTATTTT. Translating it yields CASSKDRVPDTQYF.

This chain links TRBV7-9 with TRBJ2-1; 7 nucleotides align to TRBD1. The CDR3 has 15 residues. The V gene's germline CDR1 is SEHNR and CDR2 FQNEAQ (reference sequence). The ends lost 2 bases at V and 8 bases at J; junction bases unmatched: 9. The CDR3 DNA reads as TGTGCCAGCAGCTTAAAGGGGGCTGAGGGTGATGAGCAGTTCTTC. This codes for CASSLKGAEGDEQFF.

This chain's CDR3 is CASSQDPGLTRNEQFF. The CDR3 DNA reads as TGTGCCAGCAGCCAAGATCCTGGCCTTACGCGGAATGAGCAGTTCTTC. The genes are TRBV14 and TRBJ2-1; D is unclear. CDR3 length: 16 residues. Germline assignment: CDR1 SGHDN and CDR2 FVKESK. Deletions cut 0 bases from V and 7 bases from J, with 16 bases between.

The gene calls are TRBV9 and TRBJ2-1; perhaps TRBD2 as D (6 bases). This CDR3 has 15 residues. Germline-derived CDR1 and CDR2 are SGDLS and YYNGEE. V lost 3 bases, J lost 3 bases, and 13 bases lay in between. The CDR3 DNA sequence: TGTGCCAGCAGCGAAGGGACGGGGGTCTACAATGAGCAGTTCTTC. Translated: CASSEGTGVYNEQFF. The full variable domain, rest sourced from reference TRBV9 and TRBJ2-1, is DSGVTQTPKHLITATGQRVTLRCSPRSGDLSVYWYQQSLDQGLQFLIQYYNGEERAKGNILERFSAQQFPDLHSELNLSSLELGDSALYFCASSEGTGVYNEQFFGPGTRLTVL.